This T cell receptor beta chain was profiled in a study of T-cell reconstitution after alpha-beta-depleted transplantation in children. Study-wide points: A year post-transplant, T-cell counts and diversity derived mostly from newly produced T cells. Several hundred expanded graft clones reportedly gave rise to the alpha-beta T cells present about two months after transplant. From surviving recipient T cells and thymic progenitors came the high day-60 TCRbeta diversity observed in some patients.

Germline V gene sequence: CDR1 MNHEY, CDR2 SVGAGI. The length of the CDR3 is 16 residues. V gave up 2 bases and J gave up 7 bases; unmatched junction bases: 8. A few counts support this clonotype. Antigen: not known. Using unique molecular identifiers, the investigators prepared the TCRbeta library. TCRdb recomputed calls from the PCR reads with MiXCR, one row per CDR3 protein. The data show about 590,000 distinct CDR3 sequences, with 13% seen just once and 2% to 2.5% held by the top ten. The sequence was obtained from a male patient between 10 and 17 years old who had a stem cell transplant for acute myeloid leukemia, so the T cells may come from the graft donor. The chain uses TRBV6-5 and TRBJ2-1, with 10 bases fitting TRBD1. This material consisted of PBMCs, mostly from graft donor cells, taken 360 days after TCRalphabeta/CD19-depleted stem cell transplant. CDR3 amino acids: CASSYGSGTGDNEQFF. The CDR3 DNA reads as TGTGCCAGCAGTTACGGCTCGGGGACAGGGGATAATGAGCAGTTCTTC.